Here is one TCR beta chain with its context. The target antigen is unknown. Time point noted: blood from clinic visit 5 months post-surgery; TSC patient then seizure free. Only cases whose brain tissue showed the highest T cell transcript signatures were sequenced. Patients received at least one anti-epileptic drug before surgery. V shed 5 bases and J 4 bases; nucleotides not matched to a gene: 13. Germline V gene data show CDR1 as KGHDR and CDR2 as SFDVKD. This CDR3 spans 19 amino acids. This specimen comes from a study of brain T cells in children with intractable seizures. Study results and limitations: HCMV serostatus was not known, and viral specificity came from CDR3 similarity only. Pre-surgery blood may have been undersampled, hiding some clones.

The method was immunoSEQ multiplex PCR; TCRdb's version includes in-frame clones alone and lacks a portion of them. The sample lists 340,000 or so clones; approximately 93% were seen once. The chain joins TRBV24-1 to TRBJ2-2; 12 nucleotides line up with TRBD2. The sequence derives from a boy younger than two with tuberous sclerosis and intractable seizures. The sample in question was peripheral blood, obtained roughly 5 months after surgery. CDR3 sequence reads: CATSGRLAGARGTTGELFF. The CDR3 nucleotides are TGTGCCACCAGTGGACGACTAGCGGGAGCGCGCGGAACCACCGGGGAGCTGTTTTTT.